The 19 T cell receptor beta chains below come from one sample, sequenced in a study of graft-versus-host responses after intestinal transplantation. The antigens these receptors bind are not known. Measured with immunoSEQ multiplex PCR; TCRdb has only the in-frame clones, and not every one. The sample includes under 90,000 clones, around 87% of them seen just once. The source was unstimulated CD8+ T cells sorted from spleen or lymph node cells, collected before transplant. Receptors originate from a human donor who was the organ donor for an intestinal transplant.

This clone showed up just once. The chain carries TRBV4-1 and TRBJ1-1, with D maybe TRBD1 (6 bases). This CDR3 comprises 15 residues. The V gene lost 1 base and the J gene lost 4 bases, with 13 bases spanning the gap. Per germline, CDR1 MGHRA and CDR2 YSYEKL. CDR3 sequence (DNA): TGCGCCAGCAGCCAAGCTTCGGGGGGCACCACTGAAGCTTTCTTT. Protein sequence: CASSQASGGTTEAFF.

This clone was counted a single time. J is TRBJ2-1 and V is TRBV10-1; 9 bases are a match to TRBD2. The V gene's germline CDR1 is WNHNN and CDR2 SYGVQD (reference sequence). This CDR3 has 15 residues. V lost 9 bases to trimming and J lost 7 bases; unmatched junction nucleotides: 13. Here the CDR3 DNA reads TGCGCCAGTAGGGCGAATAGCGGGGGACGAAATGAGCAGTTCTTC. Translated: CASRANSGGRNEQFF.

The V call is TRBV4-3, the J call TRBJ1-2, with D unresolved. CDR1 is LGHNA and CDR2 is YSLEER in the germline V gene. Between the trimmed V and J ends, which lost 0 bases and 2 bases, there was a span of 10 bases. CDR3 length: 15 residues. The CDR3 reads CASSQDNNINYGYTF. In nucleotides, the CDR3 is TGCGCCAGCAGCCAAGATAATAACATAAACTATGGCTACACCTTC.

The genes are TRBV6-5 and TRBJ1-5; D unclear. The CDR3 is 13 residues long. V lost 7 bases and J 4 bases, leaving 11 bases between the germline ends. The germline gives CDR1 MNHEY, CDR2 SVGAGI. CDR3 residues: CASTVGRNQPQHF. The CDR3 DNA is TGTGCCAGCACTGTGGGGAGGAATCAGCCCCAGCATTTT.

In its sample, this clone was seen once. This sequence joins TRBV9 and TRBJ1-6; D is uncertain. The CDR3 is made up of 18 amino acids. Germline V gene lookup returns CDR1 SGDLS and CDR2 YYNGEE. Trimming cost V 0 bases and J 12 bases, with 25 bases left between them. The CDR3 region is CASSVGLGSLGLPGPLHF. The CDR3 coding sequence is TGTGCCAGCAGCGTAGGGTTAGGAAGCCTTGGGCTCCCCGGACCCCTCCACTTT.

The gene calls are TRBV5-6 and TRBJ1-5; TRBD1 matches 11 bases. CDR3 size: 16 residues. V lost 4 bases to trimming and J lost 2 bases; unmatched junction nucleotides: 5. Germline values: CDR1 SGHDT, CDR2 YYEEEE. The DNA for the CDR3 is TGTGCCAGCAGCGACGGGACAGGGGGAGGCAATCAGCCCCAGCATTTT. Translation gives CASSDGTGGGNQPQHF.

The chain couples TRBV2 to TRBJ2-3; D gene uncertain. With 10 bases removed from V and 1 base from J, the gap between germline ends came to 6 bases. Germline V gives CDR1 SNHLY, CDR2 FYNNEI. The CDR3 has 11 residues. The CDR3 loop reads CAIRGTDTQYF. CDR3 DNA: TGTGCCATACGGGGCACAGATACGCAGTATTTT.

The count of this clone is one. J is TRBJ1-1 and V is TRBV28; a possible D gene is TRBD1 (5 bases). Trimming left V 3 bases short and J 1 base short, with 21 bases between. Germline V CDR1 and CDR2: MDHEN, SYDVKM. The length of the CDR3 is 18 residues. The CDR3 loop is CASSFAAGLSGPNTEAFF. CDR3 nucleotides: TGTGCCAGCAGTTTCGCCGCGGGGCTTTCGGGCCCGAACACTGAAGCTTTCTTT.

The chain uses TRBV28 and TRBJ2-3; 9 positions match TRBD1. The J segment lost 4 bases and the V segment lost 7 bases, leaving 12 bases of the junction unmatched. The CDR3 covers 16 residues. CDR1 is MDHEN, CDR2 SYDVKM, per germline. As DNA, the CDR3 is TGTGCCAGCACCCCCTCCTGGGACAGGGCATCAGATACGCAGTATTTT. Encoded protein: CASTPSWDRASDTQYF.

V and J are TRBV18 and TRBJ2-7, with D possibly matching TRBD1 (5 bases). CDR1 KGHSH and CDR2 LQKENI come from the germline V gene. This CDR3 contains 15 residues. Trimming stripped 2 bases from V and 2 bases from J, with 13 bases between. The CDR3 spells CASSPFGAWTYEQYV. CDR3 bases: TGTGCCAGCTCACCATTTGGGGCTTGGACCTACGAGCAGTACGTC.

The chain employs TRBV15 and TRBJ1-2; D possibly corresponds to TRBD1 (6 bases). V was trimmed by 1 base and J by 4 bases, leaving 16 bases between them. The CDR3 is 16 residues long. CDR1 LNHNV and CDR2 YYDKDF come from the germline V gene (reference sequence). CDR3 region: CATSRVGTQTRYGYTF. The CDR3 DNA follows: TGTGCCACCAGCAGAGTTGGGACACAGACACGCTATGGCTACACCTTC.

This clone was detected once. CDR3 sequence reads: CASSEAATGELFF. DNA of the CDR3: TGTGCCAGCAGTGAAGCTGCGACCGGGGAGCTGTTTTTT. This chain joins TRBV6-1 and TRBJ2-2; D not certain. V lost 0 bases to trimming and J lost 5 bases, with 4 bases between them. CDR1 is MNHNS and CDR2 is SASEGT in the germline V gene. The CDR3 runs to 13 residues.

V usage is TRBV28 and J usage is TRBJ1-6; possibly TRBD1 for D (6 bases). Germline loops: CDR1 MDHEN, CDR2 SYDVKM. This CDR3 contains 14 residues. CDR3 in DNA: TGTACAACCAGGGCCCGGGACACCAGGTCACCCCTCCACTTT. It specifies CTTRARDTRSPLHF. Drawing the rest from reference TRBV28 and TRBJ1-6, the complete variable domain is DVKVTQSSRYLVKRTGEKVFLECVQDMDHENMFWYRQDPGLGLRLIYFSYDVKMKEKGDIPEGYSVSREKKERFSLILESASTNQTSMYLCTTRARDTRSPLHFGNGTRLTVT.

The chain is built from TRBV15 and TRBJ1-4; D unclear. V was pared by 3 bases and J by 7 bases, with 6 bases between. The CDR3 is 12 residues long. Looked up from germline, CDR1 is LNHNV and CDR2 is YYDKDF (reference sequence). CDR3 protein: CATSSGSEKLFF. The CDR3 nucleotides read TGTGCCACCAGCAGCGGGAGTGAAAAACTGTTTTTT.

The CDR3 DNA reads as TGTGCCAGCAGTGGGGGGACTCGGTACGAGCAGTACGTC. Translating gives CASSGGTRYEQYV. The rearrangement uses TRBV28 and TRBJ2-7; perhaps TRBD2 as D (6 bases). The V and J ends lost 5 bases and 4 bases respectively, with 12 bases between them. From germline, CDR1 is MDHEN and CDR2 SYDVKM. The CDR3 spans 13 residues.

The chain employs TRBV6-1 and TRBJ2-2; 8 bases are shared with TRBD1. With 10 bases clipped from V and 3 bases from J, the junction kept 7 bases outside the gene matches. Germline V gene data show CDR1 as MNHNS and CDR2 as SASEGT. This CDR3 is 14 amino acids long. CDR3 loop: CAIRDRRYTGELFF. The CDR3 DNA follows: TGTGCCATACGGGACAGGCGTTACACCGGGGAGCTGTTTTTT.

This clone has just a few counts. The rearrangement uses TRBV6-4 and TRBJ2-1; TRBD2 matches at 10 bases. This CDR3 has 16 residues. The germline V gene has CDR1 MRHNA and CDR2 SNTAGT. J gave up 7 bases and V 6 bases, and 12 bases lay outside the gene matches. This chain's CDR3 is CASRRTSGTPANEQFF. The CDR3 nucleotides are TGTGCCAGCAGGCGAACTAGCGGGACCCCCGCGAATGAGCAGTTCTTC.

The CDR3 sequence: CATSSHRGNTEAFF. CDR3 nucleotides: TGTGCCACCAGCTCCCACAGGGGGAACACTGAAGCTTTCTTT. The V call is TRBV15, the J call TRBJ1-1; 7 bases align to TRBD1. The CDR3 length is 14 residues. The germline gives CDR1 LNHNV, CDR2 YYDKDF (reference sequence). With 5 bases clipped from V and 1 base from J, the junction kept 4 bases outside the gene matches.

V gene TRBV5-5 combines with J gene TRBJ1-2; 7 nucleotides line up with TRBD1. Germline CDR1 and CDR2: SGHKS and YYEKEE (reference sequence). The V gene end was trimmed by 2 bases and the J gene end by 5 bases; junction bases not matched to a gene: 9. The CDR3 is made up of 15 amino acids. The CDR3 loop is CASSLEPGTVYGYTF. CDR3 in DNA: TGTGCCAGCAGCTTAGAGCCCGGGACAGTTTATGGCTACACCTTC.